The 10 T cell receptor beta chains below were found in one sample sequenced in a study of T cell changes during pregnancy in multiple sclerosis. Some clones are missing from TCRdb's copy, which holds only in-frame ones; the method was immunoSEQ multiplex PCR. Here the sample spans around 71,000 clones, around 94% being singletons. The source was peripheral blood, collected in the third trimester of pregnancy. The receptors originated from a female donor with multiple sclerosis, enrolled in a pregnancy study.

The rearrangement uses TRBV13 and TRBJ2-1; TRBD2 matches 14 bases. Per the germline V gene, CDR1 is PRHDT and CDR2 is FYEKMQ (reference sequence). This CDR3 spans 18 amino acids. V lost 2 bases, J lost 7 bases, and 10 bases stayed unmatched. The CDR3 DNA reads TGTGCCAGCAGCTTACCGTACGGACTAGCGGGAGGCTTAAATGAGCAGTTCTTC. Its translation: CASSLPYGLAGGLNEQFF. The variable domain in full, completed from reference TRBV13 and TRBJ2-1, reads AAGVIQSPRHLIKEKRETATLKCYPIPRHDTVYWYQQGPGQDPQFLISFYEKMQSDKGSIPDRFSAQQFSDYHSELNMSSLELGDSALYFCASSLPYGLAGGLNEQFFGPGTRLTVL.

This clone is a singleton in its sample. The V gene is TRBV7-9, the J gene TRBJ1-1; D not resolved. Germline V gene lookup returns CDR1 SEHNR and CDR2 FQNEAQ (reference sequence). Trimming removed 1 base at V and 3 bases at J, with 6 bases between. The CDR3 sequence is 13 residues long. The CDR3 is CASSLGSDTEAFF. The CDR3 DNA sequence: TGTGCCAGCAGCTTAGGGAGTGACACTGAAGCTTTCTTT. Complete variable domain (other parts from reference TRBV7-9 and TRBJ1-1): DTGVSQNPRHKITKRGQNVTFRCDPISEHNRLYWYRQTLGQGPEFLTYFQNEAQLEKSRLLSDRFSAERPKGSFSTLEIQRTEQGDSAMYLCASSLGSDTEAFFGQGTRLTVV.

Comment on this clone: The same CDR3 also results from other DNA sequences found in this sample. The genes are TRBV5-1 and TRBJ2-7; D possibly corresponds to TRBD2 (5 bases). Between the trimmed V and J ends, which lost 4 bases and 2 bases, there was a span of 10 bases. The germline V gene has CDR1 SGHRS and CDR2 YFSETQ. This CDR3 contains 13 residues. CDR3 nucleotide sequence: TGCGCCAGCAGCCTTGACGGGGCCTACGAGCAGTACTTC. It codes for CASSLDGAYEQYF.

The chain has TRBV30 and TRBJ2-7; TRBD2 aligns across 8 bases. There are 12 residues in the CDR3. Germline-derived CDR1 and CDR2 are GTSNPN and SVGIG (reference sequence). After removal of 3 bases from V and 3 bases from J, the junction contained 1 base not matched to a gene. CDR3 DNA sequence: TGTGCCTGGAGAAGCGGGAGCTACGAGCAGTACTTC. It translates to CAWRSGSYEQYF.

This chain connects TRBV5-1 to TRBJ2-7; no clear D. V was pared by 0 bases and J by 4 bases, with 14 bases between. CDR3 length: 15 amino acids. Germline loops: CDR1 SGHRS, CDR2 YFSETQ. CDR3 residues: CASSLGPAGEYEQYF. The CDR3 nucleotides are TGCGCCAGCAGCTTGGGACCGGCAGGTGAGTACGAGCAGTACTTC.

This sequence joins TRBV7-3 and TRBJ2-7; TRBD2 aligns across 8 bases. The length of the CDR3 is 15 residues. The J segment lost 3 bases and the V segment lost 0 bases, leaving 4 bases of the junction unmatched. Per germline, CDR1 SGHTA and CDR2 FQGTGA. The DNA for the CDR3 is TGTGCCAGCAGCTTAACTAGCGGGACGAACTACGAGCAGTACTTC. Translation: CASSLTSGTNYEQYF.

The chain combines TRBV11-2 with TRBJ2-2; tentatively, D is TRBD2 (6 bases). The germline CDR1 and CDR2 sequences are SGHAT and FQNNGV. This CDR3 region has 14 residues. V lost 5 bases to trimming and J lost 9 bases, with 16 bases between them. This chain's CDR3 is CASSPAWRGRELFF. CDR3 sequence (DNA): TGTGCCAGCAGCCCTGCATGGAGGGGCCGGGAGCTGTTTTTT.

A few counts support this clone. This sequence joins TRBV5-1 and TRBJ2-5; 11 bases align to TRBD2. The CDR3 runs 16 residues. Per germline, CDR1 SGHRS and CDR2 YFSETQ. After removal of 6 bases from V and 4 bases from J, the junction contained 11 bases not matched to a gene. The CDR3 reads CASMLGLAGPGETQYF. In DNA form, the CDR3 reads TGCGCCAGCATGTTAGGACTAGCGGGTCCGGGAGAGACCCAGTACTTC. Supplemented by reference TRBV5-1 and TRBJ2-5, the full variable domain reads KAGVTQTPRYLIKTRGQQVTLSCSPISGHRSVSWYQQTPGQGLQFLFEYFSETQRNKGNFPGRFSGRQFSNSRSEMNVSTLELGDSALYLCASMLGLAGPGETQYFGPGTRLLVL.

This sequence joins TRBV11-2 and TRBJ2-7, with a tentative D call TRBD2 (6 bases). CDR3 length: 13 residues. Trimming left V 5 bases short and J 3 bases short, with 11 bases between. The V gene's germline CDR1 is SGHAT and CDR2 FQNNGV. In DNA, the CDR3 is TGTGCCAGCAGCACGGGACTGGGCTACGAGCAGTACTTC. Translated: CASSTGLGYEQYF.

The V gene is TRBV7-2, the J gene TRBJ1-1; no definite D call. Trimming pared 5 bases from V and 2 bases from J, leaving 12 bases between. Germline V gene lookup returns CDR1 SGHTA and CDR2 FQGNSA. The CDR3 is 14 amino acids. The DNA for the CDR3 is TGTGCCAGCAGCACCGGTCGGGGAAACACTGAAGCTTTCTTT. This codes for CASSTGRGNTEAFF.